This T cell receptor (beta chain) was found in a study of T cell clonotyping in hematopoietic cell transplantation. Study-wide results and limits: At the given depth, recipient repertoires were over 97% de novo clonotypes. After transplant, recipient diversity fell while pathologically expanded clonotypes grew through day 180.

Time point here: recipient sample about 28 days before transplant, after cytoreduction. Germline V gene data show CDR1 as MNHEY and CDR2 as SVGAGI. The CDR3 consists of 13 residues. The V end was cut by 6 bases, the J end by 3 bases, with 9 bases between. Sequenced by immunoSEQ multiplex PCR; TCRdb stores in-frame clones only, minus some. Among approximately 44,000 clones listed, around 80% were seen once. With respect to this clone: Its antigen is unidentified.

This TCR was sampled from a man aged 55 to 70 with myelodysplastic syndrome. Some clones in this sample may be carry-over from other donors' samples. Sequences were derived from peripheral blood mononuclear cells, sampled before stem cell transplant. This chain uses TRBV6-5 with TRBJ2-1; D is perhaps TRBD2 (5 bases). The CDR3 sequence is CASSRGHYNEQFF. CDR3 DNA sequence: TGTGCCAGCAGCCGAGGGCACTACAATGAGCAGTTCTTC.